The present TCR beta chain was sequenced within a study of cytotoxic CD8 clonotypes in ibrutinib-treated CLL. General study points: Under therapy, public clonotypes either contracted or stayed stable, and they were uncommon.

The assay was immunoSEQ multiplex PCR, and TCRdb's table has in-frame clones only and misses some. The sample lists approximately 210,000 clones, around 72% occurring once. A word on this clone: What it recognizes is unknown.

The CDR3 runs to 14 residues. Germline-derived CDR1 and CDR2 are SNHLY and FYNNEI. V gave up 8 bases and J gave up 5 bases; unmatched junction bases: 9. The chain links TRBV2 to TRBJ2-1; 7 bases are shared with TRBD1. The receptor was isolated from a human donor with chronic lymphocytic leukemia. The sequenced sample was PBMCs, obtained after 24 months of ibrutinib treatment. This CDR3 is CASGPRTGNNEQFF. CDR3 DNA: TGTGCCAGCGGTCCGAGGACAGGTAACAATGAGCAGTTCTTC.